This T cell receptor (beta chain) was obtained from a study of cytomegalovirus exposure and HLA in healthy donors. The sample holds one count of this clone. The germline V and J ends were trimmed by 4 bases and 4 bases, with 26 bases remaining between them. The CDR3 runs to 18 residues. The germline V gene has CDR1 SEHNR and CDR2 FQNEAQ (reference sequence). It was with 60 Vbeta and 13 Jbeta primers that the PCR ran. Sequencing was performed with immunoSEQ multiplex PCR; in TCRdb, only in-frame clones are kept and a portion is missing. The table records approximately 240,000 clones, 82% of them present only once.

This chain connects TRBV7-9 to TRBJ2-7, with D possibly matching TRBD2 (5 bases). The sequenced sample consisted of PBMCs. The sequence came from a woman aged 40 to 49 in good health and CMV-seropositive. This CDR3 is CASSSPKGRHDLGYEQYF. Written as DNA, the CDR3 is TGTGCCAGCAGCTCACCTAAAGGGAGACACGACTTGGGTTACGAGCAGTACTTC.